The 2 T cell receptor beta chains reported below all come from one sample, sequenced in a study of CD8+CD57+ T cells in acquired aplastic anemia. Only patients with CD8+CD57+ cell expansion on flow cytometry were chosen for sequencing. TCR beta VDJ and CDR3 profiles were obtained from a genomic DNA template. From the reads, TCRdb called clonotypes with MiXCR, one entry per CDR3 protein. This table holds around 250,000 distinct CDR3 sequences, around 82% found once. The sequenced sample was sorted CD4+, CD8+, or CD8+CD57+ T cells (not recorded which) from PBMCs. The receptors come from a human donor with aplastic anemia.

The chain uses TRBV24-1 and TRBJ1-2; a possible D gene is TRBD1 (6 bases). Germline values: CDR1 KGHDR, CDR2 SFDVKD. CDR3 length: 13 amino acids. Trimming pared 5 bases from V and 7 bases from J, leaving 13 bases between. DNA for the CDR3: TGTGCCACCAGTGTACAGGGAAGCTCTGGCTACACCTTC. Translating gives CATSVQGSSGYTF.

This clonotype has a single count. The chain employs TRBV7-9 and TRBJ2-7; 11 bases line up with TRBD2. CDR3 length equals 16 residues. Looked up from germline, CDR1 is SEHNR and CDR2 is FQNEAQ (reference sequence). V was clipped by 1 base and J by 7 bases; unmatched bases: 9. The CDR3 loop reads CASSLGGVSGREEQYV. As DNA, the CDR3 is TGTGCCAGCAGCTTAGGTGGGGTTAGCGGGAGGGAGGAGCAGTACGTC.